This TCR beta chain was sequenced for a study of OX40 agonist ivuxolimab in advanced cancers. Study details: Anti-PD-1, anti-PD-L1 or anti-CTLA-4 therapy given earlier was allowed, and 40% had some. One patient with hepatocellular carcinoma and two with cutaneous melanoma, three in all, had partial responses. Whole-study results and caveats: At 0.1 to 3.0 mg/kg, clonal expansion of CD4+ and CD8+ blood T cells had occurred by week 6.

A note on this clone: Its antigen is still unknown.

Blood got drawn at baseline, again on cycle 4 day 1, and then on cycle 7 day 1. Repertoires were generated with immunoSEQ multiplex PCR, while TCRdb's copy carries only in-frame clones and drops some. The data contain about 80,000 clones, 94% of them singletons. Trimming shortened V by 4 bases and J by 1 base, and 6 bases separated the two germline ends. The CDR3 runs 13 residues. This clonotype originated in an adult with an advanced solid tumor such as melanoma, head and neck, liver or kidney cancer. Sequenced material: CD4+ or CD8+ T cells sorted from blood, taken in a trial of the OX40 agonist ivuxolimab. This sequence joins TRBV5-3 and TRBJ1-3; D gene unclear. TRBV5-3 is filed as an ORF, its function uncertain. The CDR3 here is CARSQGSGNTIYF. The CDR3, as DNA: TGTGCCAGAAGCCAAGGGTCTGGAAACACCATATATTTT.